The 18 T cell receptor beta chains below were found in one sample sequenced in a study of blood T cell repertoires in COVID-19. Profiled with immunoSEQ multiplex PCR; TCRdb holds only in-frame clones, not every one. The data show more than 200,000 clones, 65% to 85% seen once. What was sequenced was peripheral blood. These receptors originate from a middle-aged man with acute or convalescent COVID-19.

The J gene is TRBJ1-4, the V gene TRBV11-2; 10 bases map to TRBD1. The germline V gene has CDR1 SGHAT and CDR2 FQNNGV. This CDR3 has 14 amino acids. The junction had 6 bases not matched to a gene; V was cut back by 6 bases and J by 8 bases. CDR3 sequence: CASSTGTGAEKLFF. The CDR3 bases are TGTGCCAGCAGTACGGGGACAGGGGCCGAAAAACTGTTTTTT.

This sequence joins TRBV4-3 and TRBJ1-5; possibly TRBD1 for D (5 bases). The CDR3 totals 14 residues. Trimming removed 6 bases at V and 5 bases at J, with 14 bases between. From germline, CDR1 is LGHNA and CDR2 YSLEER. In DNA, the CDR3 is TGCGCCAGCAGTCGGTCAGGGTTCGATCAGCCCCAGCATTTT. Protein product: CASSRSGFDQPQHF.

The genes are TRBV6-5 and TRBJ1-6; a possible D gene is TRBD1 (6 bases). The CDR3 extends over 15 amino acids. Germline CDR1 reads MNHEY; CDR2 reads SVGAGI. V was shortened by 6 bases and J by 7 bases, with 16 bases between the two germline ends. The CDR3 nucleotides read TGTGCCAGCAGCAGGGAGGGGGTTGAGAATTCACCCCTCCACTTT. It is translated as CASSREGVENSPLHF.

The rearrangement links TRBV19 to TRBJ2-1, with 7 nucleotides matching TRBD2. Germline CDR1 is LNHDA and CDR2 is SQIVND (reference sequence). With V trimmed by 3 bases and J by 0 bases, 5 bases remained unmatched. CDR3 length equals 16 residues. The CDR3 reads CASSIEAGDSYNEQFF. For the CDR3, the DNA is TGTGCCAGTAGTATCGAGGCGGGAGACTCCTACAATGAGCAGTTCTTC.

The chain has TRBV19 and TRBJ1-2; 7 positions agree with TRBD1. Germline V gene data show CDR1 as LNHDA and CDR2 as SQIVND (reference sequence). This CDR3 region has 15 residues. Trimming cost V 4 bases and J 3 bases; bases outside gene matches: 8. The CDR3 DNA reads as TGTGCCAGTAGTAGAGACAGGGAGGCCGACTATGGCTACACCTTC. Protein product: CASSRDREADYGYTF.

This clone was observed a few times. J is TRBJ2-7 and V is TRBV6-2 or TRBV6-3, with TRBD1 matching 7 bases. Germline CDR1 reads MNHEY; CDR2 reads SVGEGT. V lost 2 bases, J lost 6 bases, and 7 bases stayed unmatched. The CDR3 is 14 amino acids. The CDR3 reads CASSYTRQGSEQYF. Here the CDR3 DNA reads TGTGCCAGCAGTTACACTAGACAGGGCTCCGAGCAGTACTTC.

V usage is TRBV27 and J usage is TRBJ1-1; D gene uncertain. From germline, CDR1 is MNHEY and CDR2 SMNVEV (reference sequence). Between the trimmed V and J ends, which lost 2 bases and 1 base, there was a span of 17 bases. The CDR3 runs to 17 residues. The CDR3 here is CASSLGRAGGWNTEAFF. The CDR3 DNA reads TGTGCCAGCAGTTTAGGTCGGGCGGGTGGTTGGAACACTGAAGCTTTCTTT.

The V and J genes are TRBV19 and TRBJ1-2; possible D gene TRBD1, 6 bases. The CDR3 loop spans 16 amino acids. The V and J ends lost 6 bases and 8 bases respectively, with 25 bases between them. CDR1 LNHDA and CDR2 SQIVND come from the germline V gene (reference sequence). The chain's CDR3 is CASSPQGFTSQEGYTF. The CDR3 DNA is TGTGCCAGTAGCCCACAGGGTTTCACTTCTCAGGAGGGCTACACCTTC.

This chain links TRBV19 with TRBJ2-7; D is perhaps TRBD1 (5 bases). There are 13 residues in the CDR3. From germline, CDR1 is LNHDA and CDR2 SQIVND (reference sequence). V shed 4 bases and J shed 3 bases, with 10 bases lying between them. The CDR3 region is CASSKGQNYEQYF. DNA for the CDR3: TGTGCCAGTAGTAAGGGGCAGAACTACGAGCAGTACTTC.

The gene calls are TRBV5-6 and TRBJ2-5, with D tentatively TRBD2 (6 bases). CDR1 is SGHDT and CDR2 is YYEEEE in the germline V gene. Trimming took 0 bases from V and 2 from J, leaving 11 bases between them. The CDR3 loop spans 15 amino acids. In nucleotides, the CDR3 is TGTGCCAGCAGCTTGGGGCTAGGGAGGCAAGAGACCCAGTACTTC. Protein product: CASSLGLGRQETQYF.

The V and J genes are TRBV15 and TRBJ2-3; 7 bases are shared with TRBD2. The germline V gene has CDR1 LNHNV and CDR2 YYDKDF (reference sequence). J lost 5 bases, V lost 5 bases, and 13 bases had no gene match. The CDR3 spans 16 residues. CDR3 DNA: TGTGCCACCAGCGCCTACCCGAGCGGGATGGGAGATACGCAGTATTTT. It yields the protein CATSAYPSGMGDTQYF.

This sequence joins TRBV3-1 (or the pseudogene TRBV3-2) and TRBJ1-3; D ambiguous. The V end was cut by 7 bases, the J end by 4 bases, with 11 bases between. Germline lookup yields CDR1 LGHDT and CDR2 YNNKEL (reference sequence). The CDR3 spans 13 residues. In DNA, the CDR3 is TGTGCCAGCACCCCATCAGGAGGAAACACCATATATTTT. Its protein product is CASTPSGGNTIYF.

V and J are TRBV15 and TRBJ2-3; possibly TRBD2 for D (5 bases). Germline assignment: CDR1 LNHNV and CDR2 YYDKDF (reference sequence). V lost 0 bases and J 1 base, leaving 8 bases between the germline ends. CDR3 size: 15 residues. DNA of the CDR3: TGTGCCACCAGCAGAGATATCGGGGGCACAGATACGCAGTATTTT. Translated, it gives CATSRDIGGTDTQYF.

The V gene is TRBV6-5, the J gene TRBJ2-7; the match to TRBD2 covers 7 bases. The V and J ends lost 5 bases and 2 bases, in that order; junction bases with no gene match: 9. Germline V gives CDR1 MNHEY, CDR2 SVGAGI. The CDR3 consists of 15 residues. In nucleotides, the CDR3 is TGTGCCAGCAGTCAAACCGGGACTAATACCTACGAGCAGTACTTC. Its translation: CASSQTGTNTYEQYF.

The V and J genes are TRBV7-7 and TRBJ1-1; TRBD1 agrees at 8 bases. Germline assignment: CDR1 SSHAT and CDR2 FNYEAQ (reference sequence). Unmatched junction bases numbered 11, after V lost 5 bases and J lost 6 bases. The CDR3 loop spans 15 amino acids. DNA of the CDR3: TGTGCCAGCAGCCCCTGGACAGGGCGGGGGCCTGAAGCTTTCTTT. Its translation is CASSPWTGRGPEAFF.

This clone was picked up one time. DNA for the CDR3: TGTGCCAGCAGCGTAACTGGGACTAGCATCGACGAGCAGTACTTC. Translating gives CASSVTGTSIDEQYF. This chain uses TRBV9 with TRBJ2-7, with TRBD2 matching 9 bases. The trim removed 1 base at V and 5 bases at J, leaving 7 bases unmatched. Per germline, CDR1 SGDLS and CDR2 YYNGEE. There are 15 residues in the CDR3.

The rearrangement links TRBV5-1 to TRBJ2-5; possible D gene TRBD1, 6 bases. Trimming took 5 bases from V and 5 from J, leaving 19 bases between them. Germline assignment: CDR1 SGHRS and CDR2 YFSETQ. This CDR3 contains 15 residues. The DNA of the CDR3 is TGCGCCAGCAGTCTGGCGGACAGTATAGGGGAGACCCAGTACTTC. Translating it yields CASSLADSIGETQYF.

The J gene is TRBJ1-6, the V gene TRBV6-5; D is possibly TRBD1 (5 bases). Trimming removed 0 bases at V and 7 bases at J, with 7 bases between. Germline CDR1 is MNHEY and CDR2 is SVGAGI. The CDR3 has 14 amino acids. CDR3 DNA: TGTGCCAGCAGTTACTCGACAGAGAATTCACCCCTCCACTTT. The encoded protein is CASSYSTENSPLHF.